This TCR beta chain was obtained from a study of cytomegalovirus exposure and HLA in healthy donors. Study information: In a previous analysis, more than 90 million unique TCR beta sequences were found from roughly 200 million T cells.

The CDR3 covers 15 residues. The V end lost 1 base, the J end lost 4 bases, and 11 bases lay between the germline ends. CDR1 and CDR2 from the germline V gene are SGDLS and YYNGEE. 60 Vbeta and 13 Jbeta primers were used in PCR. Clones were read by immunoSEQ multiplex PCR, and TCRdb kept only the in-frame ones, dropping some. The table has under 200,000 clones, roughly four fifths seen once; the top ten hold 1.7%. This receptor was obtained from a woman between 18 and 29 years old in good health and CMV-seronegative. Material: PBMCs. This chain joins TRBV9 and TRBJ2-2, with D tentatively TRBD2 (6 bases). The CDR3 loop reads CASSVRQGGTGELFF. The CDR3 bases are TGTGCCAGCAGCGTAAGGCAGGGAGGCACCGGGGAGCTGTTTTTT.